The clone carrying this T cell receptor beta chain was seen a single time. Antigen unknown. Unrecorded immune exposure was likely among donors, who were nominally healthy when sampled. Primers: 60 Vbeta forward and 13 Jbeta reverse. Study processing details: It was a later analysis that counted roughly 80 million unique TCR beta chains, of which 9 million to 13 million were shared. Sequencing used immunoSEQ multiplex PCR; TCRdb keeps in-frame clones, though not all of them. V and J calls and clone size follow that table, whereas D and trimming were derived from the DNA. The top ten clones hold about 8.6% of a sample with more than 85,000 clones, around four fifths of them seen once. This sample was taken from a study of cytomegalovirus exposure and HLA in healthy donors. The ends were cut back, 4 bases at V and 1 base at J, with 14 bases in the middle. Germline CDR1 and CDR2: MNHEY and SMNVEV (reference sequence). The CDR3 runs to 15 residues.

Findings and limits, study-wide: A missense DCLRE1C variant was associated with V- and J-gene trimming of TCR beta chains in a later analysis, and an independent cohort replicated the association.

The TCR sequence derives from a woman aged 40 to 55 in good health and CMV-seropositive. Sequenced sample: PBMCs. The chain uses TRBV27 and TRBJ2-7; tentative D call: TRBD1 (6 bases). CDR3 in DNA: TGTGCCAGCAGTTCGCTGACAGGCCATTCCTACGAGCAGTACTTC. This sequence encodes CASSSLTGHSYEQYF.